Listed here are 30 T cell receptor beta chains from one sample, sequenced in a study of post-analysis software for immune sequencing data. Findings and limits, study-wide: Five or six TRBV segments were more frequent in patients than controls; TRBV5-6, TRBV5-1 and TRBV20-1 belonged to this group.

No antigen has been assigned to these receptors. Every TCR beta cDNA library bore unique molecular identifiers. TCRdb ran MiXCR on the PCR reads and lists one entry per CDR3 protein. The sample records about 460,000 distinct CDR3 sequences, approximately 46% being singletons. The sequenced sample consisted of blood. The receptors were sampled from a girl between 5 and 17 years old with multiple sclerosis.

This clonotype was counted many times. V and J are TRBV7-9 and TRBJ2-7; a weak D match, TRBD2 (6 bases). Germline V CDR1 and CDR2: SEHNR, FQNEAQ (reference sequence). The CDR3 sequence is 12 residues long. V lost 2 bases, J lost 7 bases, and 9 bases lay in between. The CDR3 bases are TGTGCCAGCAGCTTATTCGGGGGAGAGCAGTACTTC. It specifies CASSLFGGEQYF. The whole variable domain, remainder taken from reference TRBV7-9 and TRBJ2-7, is DTGVSQNPRHKITKRGQNVTFRCDPISEHNRLYWYRQTLGQGPEFLTYFQNEAQLEKSRLLSDRFSAERPKGSFSTLEIQRTEQGDSAMYLCASSLFGGEQYFGPGTRLTVT.

The J gene is TRBJ1-2, the V gene TRBV3-1, with 7 bases lining up with TRBD1. This CDR3 is built from 15 residues. Germline V gives CDR1 LGHDT, CDR2 YNNKEL (reference sequence). V lost 4 bases to trimming and J lost 5 bases; unmatched junction nucleotides: 10. The CDR3 is CASSPGTATSYGYTF. The CDR3 nucleotides are TGTGCCAGCAGCCCTGGGACAGCTACCTCTTATGGCTACACCTTC.

The chain recombines TRBV24-1 with TRBJ2-7; D is uncertain. The DNA end is more similar to TRBJ2-5, so the J call may be wrong. Germline-derived CDR1 and CDR2 are KGHDR and SFDVKD. The CDR3 length is 13 residues. This CDR3 reads CATSGPKGETQYF. Written as DNA, the CDR3 is TGTGCCACCAGCGGCCCCAAGGGAGAGACCCAGTACTTC.

The rearrangement links TRBV7-3 to TRBJ2-1; 14 bases agree with TRBD2. Trimming cost V 5 bases and J 4 bases; bases outside gene matches: 7. This CDR3 is built from 17 residues. Germline values: CDR1 SGHTA, CDR2 FQGTGA. CDR3: CASSTGTSGRGYNEQFF. CDR3 nucleotide sequence: TGTGCCAGCAGCACAGGGACTAGCGGGAGAGGGTACAATGAGCAGTTCTTC.

This clonotype came up a few times. The chain has TRBV12-3 or TRBV12-4 and TRBJ2-1; 7 bases align to TRBD2. The V segment lost 0 bases and the J segment 4 bases; nucleotides outside the gene matches: 3. CDR3 length: 15 residues. CDR3 nucleotide sequence: TGTGCCAGCAGTTTAGCTCGGACTAGATACAATGAGCAGTTCTTC. Amino acids: CASSLARTRYNEQFF.

V gene TRBV20-1 combines with J gene TRBJ1-2; possible D gene TRBD1, 5 bases. The CDR3 is 12 amino acids. With 5 bases removed from V and 8 bases from J, the gap between germline ends came to 15 bases. Germline V gives CDR1 DFQATT, CDR2 SNEGSKA (reference sequence). The CDR3 loop is CSALGTLEGYTF. The CDR3 DNA reads as TGCAGTGCTCTCGGGACGTTGGAAGGCTACACCTTC.

CDR3 nucleotide sequence: TGTGCCAGCAGTTTGGGTGTCCAGAGGTCCTACGAGCAGTACTTC. This encodes CASSLGVQRSYEQYF. This chain joins TRBV12-3 or TRBV12-4 and TRBJ2-7; D uncertain. The CDR3 spans 15 residues. Trimming left V 3 bases short and J 1 base short, with 13 bases between.

This clonotype was observed once. J is TRBJ2-7 and V is TRBV24-1; possibly TRBD1 for D (5 bases). The DNA end favors TRBJ2-5, so the J call may be wrong. This CDR3 has 14 residues. Per the germline V gene, CDR1 is KGHDR and CDR2 is SFDVKD. As DNA, the CDR3 is TGTGCCACCAGTGATTTAAGGGGTTCGGAGACCCAGTACTTC. This codes for CATSDLRGSETQYF.

This clonotype has more than one count but fewer than ten. The chain uses TRBV20-1 and TRBJ2-7, with TRBD1 matching over 7 bases. Germline trimming cut 7 bases from V and 2 bases from J; bases unmatched to any gene: 5. This CDR3 is built from 12 residues. Germline V gene lookup returns CDR1 DFQATT and CDR2 SNEGSKA (reference sequence). CDR3 sequence (DNA): TGCAGTGTCAAGACAGGGACCTACGAGCAGTACTTC. Its translation is CSVKTGTYEQYF.

This clonotype was observed a few times. The chain has TRBV20-1 and TRBJ1-1, with 8 bases identical to TRBD1. This CDR3 has 15 residues. V was pared by 0 bases and J by 4 bases, with 7 bases of the junction left unmatched. CDR1 is DFQATT, CDR2 SNEGSKA, per germline (reference sequence). DNA for the CDR3: TGCAGTGCTAGAGATAAAACAGGGGGAAGCACTGAAGCTTTCTTT. It is translated as CSARDKTGGSTEAFF.

V usage is TRBV29-1 and J usage is TRBJ2-1; unclear D gene. Trimming removed 8 bases from V and 1 base from J, with 12 bases in between. CDR3 length: 13 amino acids. The germline V gene has CDR1 SQVTM and CDR2 ANQGSEA. The CDR3 coding sequence is TGCAGCACCGCTGAGCTTTCCTACAATGAGCAGTTCTTC. This sequence encodes CSTAELSYNEQFF.

Concerning this clonotype itself: A much larger clone lies one base from this, so it may be a read error. V is TRBV4-1 and J is TRBJ2-7; no clear D. The V gene's germline CDR1 is MGHRA and CDR2 YSYEKL. V was pared by 1 base and J by 7 bases, with 20 bases between. CDR3 length: 16 amino acids. The chain's CDR3 is CASSQVDLMSYNEQYF. CDR3 nucleotides: TGCGCCAGCAGCCAAGTCGACTTGATGTCCTACAATGAGCAGTACTTC.

J is TRBJ2-4 and V is TRBV12-3 or TRBV12-4; 8 bases map to TRBD1. Judging by the DNA end, TRBJ2-5 fits better; the J call may be wrong. The CDR3 extends over 15 amino acids. The CDR3 spells CASSPRQGRIGTQYF. The CDR3 coding sequence is TGTGCCAGCAGTCCCAGACAGGGGAGAATTGGGACCCAGTACTTC.

The rearrangement uses TRBV7-2 and TRBJ2-7; D is unresolved. Germline values: CDR1 SGHTA, CDR2 FQGNSA. V lost 4 bases and J lost 2, with 9 bases in between. This CDR3 is 13 amino acids long. The CDR3 DNA sequence: TGTGCCAGCAGCTGGACGGTACCCTACGAGCAGTACTTC. This translates into CASSWTVPYEQYF.

This clonotype was counted between two and nine times. J is TRBJ1-2 and V is TRBV12-3 or TRBV12-4; no definite D call. V lost 5 bases to trimming and J lost 4 bases, with 20 bases between them. This CDR3 is built from 16 residues. CDR3 sequence reads: CASSASRTATPYGYTF. The CDR3 DNA follows: TGTGCCAGCAGTGCCTCCCGTACAGCTACGCCCTATGGCTACACCTTC.

The V call is TRBV29-1, the J call TRBJ2-4, with 8 bases identical to TRBD2. Germline V gene data show CDR1 as SQVTM and CDR2 as ANQGSEA. V trimming: 0 bases; J trimming: 13 bases; junction bases outside the gene matches: 14. The CDR3 runs 15 residues. The CDR3 region is CSVEDQLGRGGEQYF. CDR3 DNA sequence: TGCAGCGTTGAAGATCAGCTTGGTCGGGGGGGAGAGCAGTACTTC. The entire variable domain, with the rest obtained from reference TRBV29-1 and TRBJ2-4, is as follows: SAVISQKPSRDICQRGTSLTIQCQVDSQVTMMFWYRQQPGQSLTLIATANQGSEATYESGFVIDKFPISRPNLTFSTLTVSNMSPEDSSIYLCSVEDQLGRGGEQYFGAGTRLSVL.

V usage is TRBV7-2 and J usage is TRBJ2-3; 9 bases align to TRBD2. CDR1 and CDR2 from the germline V gene are SGHTA and FQGNSA. The CDR3 loop spans 13 amino acids. V shed 6 bases and J 14 bases; nucleotides not matched to a gene: 12. The DNA of the CDR3 is TGTGCCAGCAGGCGGACTAGCGCGATAATTCTGTATTTT. This sequence encodes CASRRTSAIILYF.

The V call is TRBV12-3 or TRBV12-4, the J call TRBJ1-4; tentative D call: TRBD1 (5 bases). The CDR3 runs to 14 residues. Trimming cost V 1 base and J 8 bases, with 11 bases left between them. CDR3 amino acids: CASSLDPGGEKLFF. The CDR3 bases are TGTGCCAGCAGTTTAGATCCGGGGGGAGAAAAACTGTTTTTT.

This clonotype was found a few times. The rearrangement uses TRBV21-1 and TRBJ2-1; TRBD2 reflects the table's D call only, with no check against the DNA. TRBV21-1 counts as a pseudogene. This CDR3 spans 18 amino acids. CDR3 residues: CASSKWPGASGRSREQFF. CDR3 nucleotide sequence: TGTGCCAGCAGCAAATGGCCGGGGGCTAGCGGGAGGAGTCGTGAGCAGTTCTTC.

V gene TRBV12-5 combines with J gene TRBJ2-3, with TRBD2 matching 7 bases. J was trimmed by 4 bases and V by 5 bases; bases with no gene match: 18. The CDR3 is made up of 18 amino acids. Germline loops: CDR1 LGHNT, CDR2 FRNRAP. Here the CDR3 reads CASGPTSSGTEAPDTQYF. CDR3 bases: TGTGCTAGTGGTCCTACTTCTAGCGGCACAGAGGCCCCAGATACGCAGTATTTT.

J is TRBJ2-3 and V is TRBV3-1; the match to TRBD2 covers 9 bases. The germline V gene has CDR1 LGHDT and CDR2 YNNKEL (reference sequence). Trimming cost V 4 bases and J 4 bases; bases outside gene matches: 18. This CDR3 contains 19 residues. CDR3 nucleotide sequence: TGTGCCAGCAGCCTATATGTGGCGGGAGGGCCCCGTTTACCAGATACGCAGTATTTT. This gives the protein CASSLYVAGGPRLPDTQYF.

This clonotype was picked up a small number of times. V gene TRBV4-1 combines with J gene TRBJ2-3, with D unclear. Germline V gene lookup returns CDR1 MGHRA and CDR2 YSYEKL. CDR3 size: 12 residues. V dropped 2 bases and J dropped 2 bases, with 2 bases sitting between them. CDR3 coding DNA: TGCGCCAGCAGCCAATACACAGATACGCAGTATTTT. As protein: CASSQYTDTQYF.

V is TRBV11-2 and J is TRBJ1-5; D possibly corresponds to TRBD1 (6 bases). V was shortened by 5 bases and J by 6 bases, with 11 bases between the two germline ends. CDR3 length equals 13 residues. Germline lookup yields CDR1 SGHAT and CDR2 FQNNGV. DNA of the CDR3: TGTGCCAGCAGCGGGACATGGGGTCAGCCCCAGCATTTT. Translating gives CASSGTWGQPQHF.

The genes are TRBV20-1 and TRBJ2-1; 8 nucleotides agree with TRBD2. The DNA end is more similar to TRBJ2-7, so the J call may be wrong. CDR1 and CDR2 (germline): DFQATT, SNEGSKA (reference sequence). CDR3 size: 15 residues. The CDR3 DNA reads as TGCAGTGCTAGAGACCCGGGAGGGCTCTACAATGAGCAGTACTTC. Amino acid sequence: CSARDPGGLYNEQYF.

The chain links TRBV28 to TRBJ2-3, with D possibly being TRBD2 (5 bases). The V gene lost 6 bases and the J gene lost 1 base, with 14 bases spanning the gap. This CDR3 has 15 residues. Per germline, CDR1 MDHEN and CDR2 SYDVKM. The CDR3 DNA is TGTGCCAGCAGCCGCGACGGGGTTGGCACAGATACGCAGTATTTT. This translates into CASSRDGVGTDTQYF.

This clonotype was counted a few times. The CDR3 reads CATTLDRNNSPLHF. The CDR3 region has the DNA TGTGCCACCACCCTGGACAGGAATAATTCACCCCTCCACTTT. V gene TRBV15 combines with J gene TRBJ1-6, with 7 bases fitting TRBD1. The germline CDR1 and CDR2 sequences are LNHNV and YYDKDF (reference sequence). The trim removed 7 bases at V and 5 bases at J, leaving 5 bases unmatched. The CDR3 has 14 residues. The full variable domain, rest sourced from reference TRBV15 and TRBJ1-6, is DAMVIQNPRYQVTQFGKPVTLSCSQTLNHNVMYWYQQKSSQAPKLLFHYYDKDFNNEADTPDNFQSRRPNTSFCFLDIRSPGLGDTAMYLCATTLDRNNSPLHFGNGTRLTVT.

The J gene is TRBJ2-6, the V gene TRBV5-1; TRBD1 matches at 9 bases. V was clipped by 3 bases and J by 1 base; unmatched bases: 14. Germline V gene lookup returns CDR1 SGHRS and CDR2 YFSETQ. The CDR3 length is 20 residues. This CDR3 is CASSSSGSGQGISGANVLTF. As DNA, the CDR3 is TGCGCCAGCAGCTCCTCAGGGTCCGGACAGGGGATATCTGGGGCCAACGTCCTGACTTTC.

This clonotype was counted a few times. The chain joins TRBV7-3 to TRBJ1-1, with D unclear. Per germline, CDR1 SGHTA and CDR2 FQGTGA. Trimming took off 5 bases at V and 1 base at J, with 8 bases between the two ends. The length of the CDR3 is 13 residues. The CDR3 DNA reads as TGTGCCAGCAGCCGGCGGGAGAACACTGAAGCTTTCTTT. It is translated as CASSRRENTEAFF.

The sample holds a few counts of this clonotype. The chain recombines TRBV28 with TRBJ2-3, with 10 bases aligning to TRBD2. This CDR3 region has 15 residues. Looked up from germline, CDR1 is MDHEN and CDR2 is SYDVKM. Trimming removed 5 bases from V and 4 bases from J; junction bases left unmatched: 6. The CDR3 nucleotides are TGTGCCAGCAGTCCCCGACTAGCGGGCGCAGATACGCAGTATTTT. As protein: CASSPRLAGADTQYF.

V usage is TRBV7-9 and J usage is TRBJ2-7; D is ambiguous. The length of the CDR3 is 12 residues. CDR1 and CDR2 from the germline V gene are SEHNR and FQNEAQ (reference sequence). Trimming removed 2 bases at V and 9 bases at J, with 11 bases between. CDR3 in DNA: TGTGCCAGCAGCTTATCCAGCCTAGGGCAGTACTTC. This gives the protein CASSLSSLGQYF. The full variable domain, in which reference TRBV7-9 and TRBJ2-7 provide the parts outside the CDR3, is DTGVSQNPRHKITKRGQNVTFRCDPISEHNRLYWYRQTLGQGPEFLTYFQNEAQLEKSRLLSDRFSAERPKGSFSTLEIQRTEQGDSAMYLCASSLSSLGQYFGPGTRLTVT.